This passage covers 10 T cell receptor beta chains from one sample sequenced in a study of blood T cell repertoires in COVID-19. Sequencing used immunoSEQ multiplex PCR; TCRdb keeps in-frame clones, though not all of them. Among tens of thousands of clones listed, 65% to 85% were seen once. Sequenced material: peripheral blood. Receptors were obtained from a man in his 60s in a cohort sampled during active COVID-19.

The chain employs TRBV19 and TRBJ1-2; D unresolved. Germline CDR1 and CDR2: LNHDA and SQIVND (reference sequence). V lost 3 bases and J 1 base, leaving 12 bases between the germline ends. The CDR3 contains 15 residues. The CDR3 coding sequence is TGTGCCAGTAGTATCCCCCGCGGAGTTAACTATGGCTACACCTTC. Protein product: CASSIPRGVNYGYTF.

The chain employs TRBV5-1 and TRBJ2-5; 9 bases match TRBD2. The ends lost 4 bases at V and 3 bases at J; junction bases unmatched: 16. Germline-derived CDR1 and CDR2 are SGHRS and YFSETQ. This CDR3 contains 18 residues. CDR3 region: CASSQTVVLAGSKETQYF. Here the CDR3 DNA reads TGCGCCAGCAGCCAGACGGTTGTTCTAGCGGGGAGTAAAGAGACCCAGTACTTC. The complete variable domain, with remaining parts taken from reference TRBV5-1 and TRBJ2-5, reads KAGVTQTPRYLIKTRGQQVTLSCSPISGHRSVSWYQQTPGQGLQFLFEYFSETQRNKGNFPGRFSGRQFSNSRSEMNVSTLELGDSALYLCASSQTVVLAGSKETQYFGPGTRLLVL.

This chain links TRBV5-6 with TRBJ1-5; D remains unclear. Germline CDR1 reads SGHDT; CDR2 reads YYEEEE. The CDR3 sequence is 12 residues long. Trimming cost V 0 bases and J 7 bases, with 5 bases left between them. The chain's CDR3 is CASSLGAQPQHF. In DNA, the CDR3 is TGTGCCAGCAGCTTGGGGGCCCAGCCCCAGCATTTT. The full variable domain, its missing parts supplied by reference TRBV5-6 and TRBJ1-5, is DAGVTQSPTHLIKTRGQQVTLRCSPKSGHDTVSWYQQALGQGPQFIFQYYEEEERQRGNFPDRFSGHQFPNYSSELNVNALLLGDSALYLCASSLGAQPQHFGDGTRLSIL.

The chain is built from TRBV24-1 and TRBJ2-7, with 10 bases lining up with TRBD1. Trimming took 5 bases from V and 5 from J; bases not matched to a gene: 14. The CDR3 is made up of 17 amino acids. From germline, CDR1 is KGHDR and CDR2 SFDVKD. CDR3 sequence (DNA): TGTGCCACCAGTGTCACCCCGGGACAGGGGCTGTCCCACGAGCAGTACTTC. It yields the protein CATSVTPGQGLSHEQYF.

V is TRBV6-2 or TRBV6-3 and J is TRBJ1-1, with TRBD1 matching 8 bases. From germline, CDR1 is MNHEY and CDR2 SVGEGT. The CDR3 is 15 amino acids. The trim removed 0 bases at V and 1 base at J, leaving 1 base unmatched. The CDR3 loop reads CASSYSRGQNTEAFF. The CDR3 DNA reads as TGTGCCAGCAGTTACTCCAGGGGGCAGAACACTGAAGCTTTCTTT.

On this clone itself: Other DNA sequences in the same sample also yield this CDR3. The chain uses TRBV7-9 and TRBJ1-1, with 9 bases lining up with TRBD1. CDR1 is SEHNR, CDR2 FQNEAQ, per germline (reference sequence). The CDR3 consists of 13 residues. The V segment lost 4 bases and the J segment 5 bases; nucleotides outside the gene matches: 2. DNA for the CDR3: TGTGCCAGCAGCTCGGGACAGGGAACTGAAGCTTTCTTT. Translation gives CASSSGQGTEAFF.

The chain carries TRBV6-1 and TRBJ1-2; tentative D call: TRBD1 (5 bases). This CDR3 has 12 residues. The V gene lost 3 bases and the J gene lost 4 bases, with 6 bases spanning the gap. CDR1 and CDR2 from the germline V gene are MNHNS and SASEGT. CDR3 coding DNA: TGTGCCAGCAGTGATGACAGCTATGGCTACACCTTC. It codes for CASSDDSYGYTF.

The chain joins TRBV19 to TRBJ2-2; possibly TRBD1 for D (5 bases). CDR1 and CDR2 from the germline V gene are LNHDA and SQIVND (reference sequence). The CDR3 covers 14 residues. Trimming removed 0 bases at V and 8 bases at J, with 10 bases between. The CDR3 loop is CASSIDQTEGELFF. CDR3 bases: TGTGCCAGTAGTATAGATCAGACAGAAGGGGAGCTGTTTTTT.

The gene calls are TRBV11-2 and TRBJ2-5; D might be TRBD2 (7 bases). CDR3 size: 15 residues. The V end was cut by 1 base, the J end by 2 bases, with 11 bases between. CDR1 is SGHAT and CDR2 is FQNNGV in the germline V gene. The CDR3 sequence is CASSLGGRGQETQYF. Written as DNA, the CDR3 is TGTGCCAGCAGCTTAGGGGGGAGGGGGCAAGAGACCCAGTACTTC.

The chain recombines TRBV9 with TRBJ1-4; 11 nucleotides line up with TRBD1. The CDR3 is 15 amino acids. Losses at the gene ends were 3 bases for V and 8 bases for J; bases not matched to a gene: 6. The V gene's germline CDR1 is SGDLS and CDR2 YYNGEE. The CDR3 protein is CASSAHGTGGEKLFF. Written as DNA, the CDR3 is TGTGCCAGCAGCGCCCACGGGACAGGGGGAGAAAAACTGTTTTTT.